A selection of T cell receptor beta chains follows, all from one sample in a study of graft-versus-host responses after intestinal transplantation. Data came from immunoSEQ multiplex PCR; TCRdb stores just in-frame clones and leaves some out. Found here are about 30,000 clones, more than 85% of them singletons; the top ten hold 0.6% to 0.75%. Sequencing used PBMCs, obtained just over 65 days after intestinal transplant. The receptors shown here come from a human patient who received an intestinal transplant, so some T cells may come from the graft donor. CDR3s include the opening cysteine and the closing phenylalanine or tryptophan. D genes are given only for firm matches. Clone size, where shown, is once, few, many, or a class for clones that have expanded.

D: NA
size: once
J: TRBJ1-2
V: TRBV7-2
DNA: TGTGCCAGCAGCTTTATAGGCAGGGCCAAACTCGACTATGGCTACACCTTC
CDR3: CASSFIGRAKLDYGYTF

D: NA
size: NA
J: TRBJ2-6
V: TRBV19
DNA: TGTGCCAGTAGCCCTTGGGGGATTGGGGCCAACGTCCTGACTTTC
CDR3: CASSPWGIGANVLTF

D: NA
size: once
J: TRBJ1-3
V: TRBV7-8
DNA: TGTGCCAGCAGCTTAGGGACCTTCTCTGGAAACACCATATATTTT
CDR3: CASSLGTFSGNTIYF

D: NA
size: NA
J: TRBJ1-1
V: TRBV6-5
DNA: TGTGCCAGCAGCGCTGACTGGAACACTGAAGCTTTCTTT
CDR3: CASSADWNTEAFF

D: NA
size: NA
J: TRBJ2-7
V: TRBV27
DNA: TGTGCCAGCAGTCAACAGGGAGGGGGAGGCGAGCAGTACTTC
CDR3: CASSQQGGGGEQYF

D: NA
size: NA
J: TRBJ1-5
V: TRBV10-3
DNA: TGTGCCATCAGTGAGTCTAGTTCAGGCAATCAGCCCCAGCATTTT
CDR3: CAISESSSGNQPQHF

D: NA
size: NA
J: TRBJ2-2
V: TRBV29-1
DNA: TGCAGCGGACGTGGCGCAACCGGGGAGCTGTTTTTT
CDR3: CSGRGATGELFF

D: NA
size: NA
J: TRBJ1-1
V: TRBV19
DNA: TGTGCCAGTACCTGGGGGGAAGTTACTGAAGCTTTCTTT
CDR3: CASTWGEVTEAFF

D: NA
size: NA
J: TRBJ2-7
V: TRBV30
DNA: TGTGCCTGGGGGGGGTGGACCTACGAGCAGTACTTC
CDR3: CAWGGWTYEQYF

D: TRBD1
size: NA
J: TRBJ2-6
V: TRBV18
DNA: TGTGCCAGCTCATCTCGAGGGGACAGCCGAACCCTGACTTTC
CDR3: CASSSRGDSRTLTF

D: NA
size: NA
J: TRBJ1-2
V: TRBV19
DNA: TGTGCCAGTAGTATTTATCACAAATCTAGCGGCTACACCTTC
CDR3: CASSIYHKSSGYTF

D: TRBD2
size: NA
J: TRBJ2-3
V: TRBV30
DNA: TGTGCCTGGTTACAAGCGGGAACCACAGATACGCAGTATTTT
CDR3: CAWLQAGTTDTQYF

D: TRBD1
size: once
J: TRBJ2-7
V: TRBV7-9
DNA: TGTGCTACGAATGACAGGGGCCTCACCTACGAGCAGTACTTC
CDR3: CATNDRGLTYEQYF

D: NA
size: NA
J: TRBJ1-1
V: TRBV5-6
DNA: TGTGCCAGCAGCTTAGAACAGGGTTTCCCTGAAGCTTTCTTT
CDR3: CASSLEQGFPEAFF

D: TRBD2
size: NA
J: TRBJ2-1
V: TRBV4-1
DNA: TGCGCCAGCAGCCACCTAGCGGGCCCAGGCTGGGATGAGCAGTTCTTC
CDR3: CASSHLAGPGWDEQFF

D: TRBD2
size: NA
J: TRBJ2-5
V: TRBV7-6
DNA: TGTGCCAGCAGCTTCCACTTGACTAGCTTACAAGAGACCCAGTACTTC
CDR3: CASSFHLTSLQETQYF

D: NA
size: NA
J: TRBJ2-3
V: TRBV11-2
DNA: TGTGCCAGCAGCTCTATCGCCTCGAGACTAATCACAGATACGCAGTATTTT
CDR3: CASSSIASRLITDTQYF

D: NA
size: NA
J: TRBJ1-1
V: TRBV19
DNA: TGTGCCAGTAGTATGGGATTCATGAACACTGAAGCTTTCTTT
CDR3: CASSMGFMNTEAFF

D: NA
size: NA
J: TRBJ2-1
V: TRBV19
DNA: TGTGCCAGTAGCGACAGCCTCTCCTACAATGAGCAGTTCTTC
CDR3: CASSDSLSYNEQFF

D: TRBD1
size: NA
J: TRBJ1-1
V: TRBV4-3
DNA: TGCGCCAGCAGCCAAGATCCGCGACAGGGGGGGACTGAAGCTTTCTTT
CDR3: CASSQDPRQGGTEAFF

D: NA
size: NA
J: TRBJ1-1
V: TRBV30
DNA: TGTGCCTGGAGTTTTGGACCGAACACTGAAGCTTTCTTT
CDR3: CAWSFGPNTEAFF

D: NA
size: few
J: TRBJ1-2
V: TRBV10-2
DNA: TGCGCCAGCAGTGAGTCGGTCTACAGGAGAACTAACTATGGCTACACCTTC
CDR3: CASSESVYRRTNYGYTF

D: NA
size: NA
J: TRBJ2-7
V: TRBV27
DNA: TGTGCCAGCAGTTTCCGGGGGGCGGTGGAAGTCTACGAGCAGTACTTC
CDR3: CASSFRGAVEVYEQYF

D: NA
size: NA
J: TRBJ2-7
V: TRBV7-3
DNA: TGTGCCAGCAGCCCGACAGGAACTACCTACGAGCAGTACTTC
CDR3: CASSPTGTTYEQYF

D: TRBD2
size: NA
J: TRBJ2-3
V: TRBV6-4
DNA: TGTGCCAGCAGTGAGGCGGGGGATCACACAGATACGCAGTATTTT
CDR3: CASSEAGDHTDTQYF

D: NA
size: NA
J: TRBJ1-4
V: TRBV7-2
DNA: TGTGCCAGCAGCTTATTTTCCGGGGTGGCGGAAAAACTGTTTTTT
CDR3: CASSLFSGVAEKLFF

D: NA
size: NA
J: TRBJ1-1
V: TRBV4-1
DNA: TGCGCCAGCAGCCCGGCACATAAGACAGGACTGAACACTGAAGCTTTCTTT
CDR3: CASSPAHKTGLNTEAFF

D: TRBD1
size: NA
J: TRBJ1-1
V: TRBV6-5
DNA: TGTGCCAGCAGTCAAACAGGGGTAGGAGCTTTCTTT
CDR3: CASSQTGVGAFF

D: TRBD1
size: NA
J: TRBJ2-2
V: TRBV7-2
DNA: TGTGCCAGCAGCCTAGGGATGGGACAGGTGAACACCGGGGAGCTGTTTTTT
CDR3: CASSLGMGQVNTGELFF

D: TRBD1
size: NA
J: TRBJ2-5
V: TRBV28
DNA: TGTGCCAGCAGTTCCCTCGGACAGGGGCCTACGAGACAGTACTTC
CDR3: CASSSLGQGPTRQYF

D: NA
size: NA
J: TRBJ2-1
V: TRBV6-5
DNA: TGTGCCAGCAGTTACGTGGACTCCTACAATGAGCAGTTCTTC
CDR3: CASSYVDSYNEQFF

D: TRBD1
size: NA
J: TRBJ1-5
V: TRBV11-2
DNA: TGTGCCAGCAGCTTAGGACAGGGGGGTCAGCCCCAGCATTTT
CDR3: CASSLGQGGQPQHF

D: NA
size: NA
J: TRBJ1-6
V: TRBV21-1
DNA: TGTGCCAGCAGCAAACCCAGGACTCAAAATTCACCCCTCCACTTT
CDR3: CASSKPRTQNSPLHF

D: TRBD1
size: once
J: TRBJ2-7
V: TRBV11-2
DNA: TGTGCCAGCAGCTTAGAGGGGGAGACAGCTCGGGACAGGGTTTCCTACGAGCAGTACTTC
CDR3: CASSLEGETARDRVSYEQYF

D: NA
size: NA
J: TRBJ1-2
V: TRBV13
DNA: TGTGCCAGCAGCACCCAACTCGATGGGCAGGGCAACGCCTATGGCTACACCTTC
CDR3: CASSTQLDGQGNAYGYTF

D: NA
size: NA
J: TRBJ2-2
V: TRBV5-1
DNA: TGCGCCAGCAGCTTAATGATAATCACCGGGGAGCTGTTTTTT
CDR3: CASSLMIITGELFF

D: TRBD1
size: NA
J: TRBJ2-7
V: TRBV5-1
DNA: TGCGCCAGCAGCTTTGGACAGGGACTCACCTACGAGCAGTACTTC
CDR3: CASSFGQGLTYEQYF

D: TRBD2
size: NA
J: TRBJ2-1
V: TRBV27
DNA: TGTGCCAGCAGTTCCCCGGGACTAGCGGGGTACAATGAGCAGTTCTTC
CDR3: CASSSPGLAGYNEQFF

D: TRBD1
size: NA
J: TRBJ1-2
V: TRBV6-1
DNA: TGTGCCAGCAGTGAATGGACAGGGGGCGAAGGTCCATATGGCTACACCTTC
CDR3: CASSEWTGGEGPYGYTF

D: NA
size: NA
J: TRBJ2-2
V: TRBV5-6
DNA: TGTGCCAGCAGCTTGTTGTATGGGTCAGAGAACACCGGGGAGCTGTTTTTT
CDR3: CASSLLYGSENTGELFF

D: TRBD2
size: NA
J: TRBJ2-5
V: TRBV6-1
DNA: TGTGCCAGCAGTGCAACGACTAGCGGGGGGCCTCAAGAGACCCAGTACTTC
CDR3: CASSATTSGGPQETQYF

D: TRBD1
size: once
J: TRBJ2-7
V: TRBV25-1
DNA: TGTGCCAGCACTCCTCCGGGACAGGAAGATTACGAGCAGTACTTC
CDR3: CASTPPGQEDYEQYF

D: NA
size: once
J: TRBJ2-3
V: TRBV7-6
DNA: TGTGCCAGCAGCTTTTCAGATACGCAGTATTTT
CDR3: CASSFSDTQYF

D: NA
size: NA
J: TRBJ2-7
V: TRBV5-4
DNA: TGTGCCAGCAGCTGGGGTCCGGGACTGCTCTACGAGCAGTACTTC
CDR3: CASSWGPGLLYEQYF

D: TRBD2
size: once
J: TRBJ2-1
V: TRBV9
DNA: TGTGCCAGCAGCGTAGGACTAGCTATTGAGCAGTTCTTC
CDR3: CASSVGLAIEQFF

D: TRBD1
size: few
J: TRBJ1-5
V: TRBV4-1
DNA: TGCGCCAGCAGCCAAGGGGACAGGACTGGCGCCCAGCATTTT
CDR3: CASSQGDRTGAQHF

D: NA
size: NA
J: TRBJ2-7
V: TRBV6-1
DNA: TGTGCCAGCAGTGTACTGGGTAGCTCCTACGAGCAGTACTTC
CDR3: CASSVLGSSYEQYF

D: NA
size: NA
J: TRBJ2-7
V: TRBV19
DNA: TGTGCCAGTAGTATAGGTTACGGGTTCTTCTCCTACGAGCAGTACTTC
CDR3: CASSIGYGFFSYEQYF

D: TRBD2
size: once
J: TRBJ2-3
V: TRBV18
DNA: TGTGCCAGCTCACCACTTCAGCGGGGAACCACAGATACGCAGTATTTT
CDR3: CASSPLQRGTTDTQYF

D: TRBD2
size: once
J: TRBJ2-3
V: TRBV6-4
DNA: TGTGCCAGCAGTGGCGGGGGGGACGCAGATACGCAGTATTTT
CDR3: CASSGGGDADTQYF

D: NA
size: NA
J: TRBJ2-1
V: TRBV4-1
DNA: TGCGCCAGCAGCCACAAACAGAGCTCCTACAATGAGCAGTTCTTC
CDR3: CASSHKQSSYNEQFF

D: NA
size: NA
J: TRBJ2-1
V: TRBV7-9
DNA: TGTGCCAGCAGCTTCTCGTCCGAGCAGTTCTTC
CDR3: CASSFSSEQFF

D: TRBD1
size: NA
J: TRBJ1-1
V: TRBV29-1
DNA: TGCAGCGTTGACGACAGGGCAAACACTGAAGCTTTCTTT
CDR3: CSVDDRANTEAFF

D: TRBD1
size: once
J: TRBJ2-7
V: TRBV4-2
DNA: TGTGCCAGCAGCCAAGCCGGACAGGGTCGGAACGAGCAGTACTTC
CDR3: CASSQAGQGRNEQYF